These T cell receptor beta chains were read from a single sample in a study of T cells and Merkel cell carcinoma outcomes. Method: immunoSEQ multiplex PCR; TCRdb's copy keeps in-frame clones and lacks some. The sample consists of around 16,000 clones, roughly 76% of them appearing once. The sequenced sample was tumor tissue from Merkel cell carcinoma. The receptors were sampled from a human donor with Merkel cell carcinoma. Both conserved end residues are part of each CDR3. D genes are given only for firm matches. Not all rows give a size; the values are once, few, many and, for expanded clones, a class.

>NA|NA|TRBV10-3|TRBJ2-3
TGTGCCATCAGTGAGGAGGGGGGCACAGATACGCAGTATTTT
CAISEEGGTDTQYF
>NA|NA|TRBV7-9|TRBJ1-4
TGTGCCAGCAGCTCGCGGGACGAAAAACTGTTTTTT
CASSSRDEKLFF
>NA|TRBD1|TRBV6-1|TRBJ2-7
TGTGCCAGCAGTGAAACAGGGGGAGAGTGGGACGAGCAGTACTTC
CASSETGGEWDEQYF
>NA|TRBD1|TRBV9|TRBJ1-4
TGTGCCAGCAGCAAGGGGGACAGTAATGAAAAACTGTTTTTT
CASSKGDSNEKLFF
>NA|NA|TRBV6-6|TRBJ2-1
TGTGCCACCACGGGGGTCCTCTCCTACAATGAGCAGTTCTTC
CATTGVLSYNEQFF
>NA|TRBD2|TRBV5-4|TRBJ2-5
TGTGCCAGCAGCCCGGAACTAGCGGGAGCAGAGACCCAGTACTTC
CASSPELAGAETQYF
>NA|NA|TRBV5-3|TRBJ1-1
TGTGCCAGAAGCTTGTCGGGGAAGGGAGCTGAAGCTTTCTTT
CARSLSGKGAEAFF
>once|NA|TRBV11-2|TRBJ1-2
TGTGCCAGCAGCTCATTGGGGGCCCACTATGGCTACACCTTC
CASSSLGAHYGYTF
>NA|NA|TRBV7-9|TRBJ1-1
TGTGCCAGCAGCTCAATCAAGTGGGATCCAAAGAGGGCTTTCTTT
CASSSIKWDPKRAFF
>NA|NA|TRBV28|TRBJ1-1
TGTGCCAGCCGAGAGGGGAACACTGAAGCTTTCTTT
CASREGNTEAFF
>NA|TRBD1|TRBV6-1|TRBJ2-7
TGTGCCAGCAGTGAGGACGGGACAGCCTACGAGCAGTACTTC
CASSEDGTAYEQYF
>NA|NA|TRBV7-9|TRBJ1-2
TGTGCCAGCAGCTTAGCAGGGTCAGGCTATGGCTACACCTTC
CASSLAGSGYGYTF
>NA|NA|TRBV29-1|TRBJ2-7
TGCAGCGTTGTTCTCGAAAGGAACCCATCCCACGAGCAGTACTTC
CSVVLERNPSHEQYF
>NA|TRBD2|TRBV28|TRBJ2-3
TGTGCCAGCAGTTTAGGGGTAGCGGGAGGCCGGCCGGATACGCAGTATTTT
CASSLGVAGGRPDTQYF
>NA|TRBD2|TRBV5-6|TRBJ2-3
TGTGCCAGCAGCTTGATGGTAGCGGGAGGTATAGATACGCAGTATTTT
CASSLMVAGGIDTQYF
>NA|TRBD1|TRBV6-1|TRBJ1-2
TGTGCCAGCAGTGAAGCGGGGGTAGGGGGCACCTATGGCTACACCTTC
CASSEAGVGGTYGYTF
>NA|TRBD1|TRBV5-1|TRBJ1-6
TGCGCCAGCAGCTTGCTGGGACAGGGTTCCTCCTATAATTCACCCCTCCACTTT
CASSLLGQGSSYNSPLHF
>NA|NA|TRBV7-9|TRBJ1-3
TGTGCCAGCAGCTTAGCGGCGATATCTGGAAACACCATATATTTT
CASSLAAISGNTIYF
>large|TRBD1|TRBV4-1|TRBJ1-2
TGCGCCAGCAGCCCTGAAGAAGGGGGCTCCTATGGCTACACCTTC
CASSPEEGGSYGYTF
>NA|NA|TRBV28|TRBJ2-4
TGTGCCAGCAGCTCCAGGTCTCTAGCCAAAAACATTCAGTACTTC
CASSSRSLAKNIQYF
>NA|NA|TRBV7-9|TRBJ1-1
TGTGCCAGCAGCTTGGGTGGGACCGTGAACACTGAAGCTTTCTTT
CASSLGGTVNTEAFF
>NA|NA|TRBV2|TRBJ2-2
TGTGCCAGCAGCTCGACAAGCGGGGAGCTGTTTTTT
CASSSTSGELFF
>NA|TRBD1|TRBV5-5|TRBJ2-3
TGTGCCAGCAGCTCGGAGGGACAGGGAGGGAGGGATACGCAGTATTTT
CASSSEGQGGRDTQYF
>NA|TRBD1|TRBV5-4|TRBJ2-5
TGTGCCAGCAGCCCCGGGACAGGGACACAAGAGACCCAGTACTTC
CASSPGTGTQETQYF
>NA|NA|TRBV10-3|TRBJ1-2
TGTGCCATCGCAACACAGGGAGAGCCCTATGGCTACACCTTC
CAIATQGEPYGYTF
>NA|TRBD2|TRBV19|TRBJ2-5
TGTGCCAGTAGTATAAGACTAGCGGGGACAGGCCTTCAGGAGACCCAGTACTTC
CASSIRLAGTGLQETQYF
>NA|NA|TRBV30|TRBJ1-2
TGTGCCTGGAGTGTACAGGGAGACTATGGCTACACCTTC
CAWSVQGDYGYTF
>NA|TRBD1|TRBV11-2|TRBJ2-6
TGTGCCAGCAGCAGAATCCCTGGTCAGGGGGCGCTCGGGGCCAACGTCCTGACTTTC
CASSRIPGQGALGANVLTF
>NA|NA|TRBV30|TRBJ1-5
TGTGCCTGGAGTGGCGGGGCCAATCAGCCCCAGCATTTT
CAWSGGANQPQHF
>NA|NA|TRBV2|TRBJ2-7
TGTGCCAGCAGCAGGGGGGCCTACGAGCAGTACTTC
CASSRGAYEQYF
>NA|NA|TRBV29-1|TRBJ1-1
TGCAGCGTTGAAAAAGAAGCAGGTACTGAAGCTTTCTTT
CSVEKEAGTEAFF
>NA|NA|TRBV7-9|TRBJ1-1
TGTGCCAGCAGCTTGAAGCAGGGGCCCACTGAAGCTTTCTTT
CASSLKQGPTEAFF
>NA|NA|TRBV27|TRBJ2-7
TGTGCCAGCAGGATTCAGGGCTCCTACGAGCAGTACTTC
CASRIQGSYEQYF
>once|NA|TRBV11-1|TRBJ2-7
TGTGCCAGCATGGGCGGAACCTACGAGCAGTACTTC
CASMGGTYEQYF
>few|NA|TRBV5-8|TRBJ2-3
TGTGCCAGCAGCTTGGAGACGTTACAGGATACGCAGTATTTT
CASSLETLQDTQYF
>NA|NA|TRBV4-2|TRBJ2-1
TGTGCCAGCAGCCAAGGAGGGGCAGGGAGCTACAATGAGCAGTTCTTC
CASSQGGAGSYNEQFF
>few|NA|TRBV15|TRBJ1-5
TGTGCCACCTCGGGGGAGCGCAGCAATCAGCCCCAGCATTTT
CATSGERSNQPQHF
>NA|NA|TRBV19|TRBJ1-5
TGTGCCAGTACCTCGGGTAGCCAGCCCCAGCATTTT
CASTSGSQPQHF
>NA|NA|TRBV7-9|TRBJ2-2
TGTGCCAGGGACAGAGTGAACACCGGGGAGCTGTTTTTT
CARDRVNTGELFF
>NA|NA|TRBV29-1|TRBJ2-3
TGCAGCGCCAACGGCGGTGCCACAGATACGCAGTATTTT
CSANGGATDTQYF
>NA|NA|TRBV19|TRBJ2-3
TGTGCCAGTAGTATTGGGGGCGGATCCACAGATACGCAGTATTTT
CASSIGGGSTDTQYF
>NA|NA|TRBV5-4|TRBJ1-1
TGTGCCAGCACTCCAATGGGGGGGACTGAAGCTTTCTTT
CASTPMGGTEAFF
>NA|TRBD2|TRBV5-1|TRBJ2-1
TGCGCCAGCAGCAAAGGGACTAGCGGGATTGAGCAGTTCTTC
CASSKGTSGIEQFF
>NA|TRBD1|TRBV9|TRBJ1-1
TGTGCCAGCAGCGCCCGACAGGGTGGCACTGAAGCTTTCTTT
CASSARQGGTEAFF